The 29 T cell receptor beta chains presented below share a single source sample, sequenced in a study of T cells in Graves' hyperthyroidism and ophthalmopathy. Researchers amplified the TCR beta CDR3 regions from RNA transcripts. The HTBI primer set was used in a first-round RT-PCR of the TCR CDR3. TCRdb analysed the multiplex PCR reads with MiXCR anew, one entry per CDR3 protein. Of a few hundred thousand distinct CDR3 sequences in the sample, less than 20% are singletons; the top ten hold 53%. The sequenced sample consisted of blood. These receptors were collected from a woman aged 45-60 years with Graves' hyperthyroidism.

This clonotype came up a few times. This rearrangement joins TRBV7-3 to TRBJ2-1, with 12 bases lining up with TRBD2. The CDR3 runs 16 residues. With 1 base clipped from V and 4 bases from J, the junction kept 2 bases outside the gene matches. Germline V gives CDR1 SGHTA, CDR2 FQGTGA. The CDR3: CASSLMGTSGYNEQFF. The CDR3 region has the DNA TGTGCCAGCAGCTTAATGGGGACTAGCGGGTACAATGAGCAGTTCTTC.

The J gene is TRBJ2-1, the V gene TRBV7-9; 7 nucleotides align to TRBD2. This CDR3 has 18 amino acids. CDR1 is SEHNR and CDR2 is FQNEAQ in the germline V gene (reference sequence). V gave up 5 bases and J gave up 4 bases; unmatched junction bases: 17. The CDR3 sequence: CASSPSFGTGGSYNEQFF. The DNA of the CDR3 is TGTGCCAGCAGCCCTAGTTTTGGAACGGGAGGATCGTACAATGAGCAGTTCTTC.

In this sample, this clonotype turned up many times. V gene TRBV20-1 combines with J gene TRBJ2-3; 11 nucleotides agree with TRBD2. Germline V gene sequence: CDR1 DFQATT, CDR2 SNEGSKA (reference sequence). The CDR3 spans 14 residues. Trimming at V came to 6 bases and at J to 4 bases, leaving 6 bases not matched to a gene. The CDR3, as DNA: TGCAGTGCCTTAGCGGGAGGGCCCGCAGATACGCAGTATTTT. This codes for CSALAGGPADTQYF.

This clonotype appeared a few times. In DNA form, the CDR3 reads TGTGCCAGCAGCTCCGGACAGGGGCGGGAAGAAAAACTGTTTTTT. This encodes CASSSGQGREEKLFF. This chain uses TRBV5-8 with TRBJ1-4; 9 bases fit TRBD1. V was pared by 3 bases and J by 8 bases, with 8 bases of the junction left unmatched. The CDR3 contains 15 residues. CDR1 is SGHTS, CDR2 YDEGEE, per germline. The full variable domain, its missing parts supplied by reference TRBV5-8 and TRBJ1-4, is EAGVTQSPTHLIKTRGQQATLRCSPISGHTSVYWYQQALGLGLQFLLWYDEGEERNRGNFPPRFSGRQFPNYSSELNVNALELEDSALYLCASSSGQGREEKLFFGSGTQLSVL.

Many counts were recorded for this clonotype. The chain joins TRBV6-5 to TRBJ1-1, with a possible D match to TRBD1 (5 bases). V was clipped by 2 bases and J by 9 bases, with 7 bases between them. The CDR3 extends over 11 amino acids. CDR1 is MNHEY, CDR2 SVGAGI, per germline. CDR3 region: CASSYMDKAFF. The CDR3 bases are TGTGCCAGCAGTTACATGGACAAAGCTTTCTTT.

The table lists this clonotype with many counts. Here the CDR3 reads CASQGGRGNNEQFF. The DNA for the CDR3 is TGTGCCAGCCAAGGAGGGAGGGGCAACAATGAGCAGTTCTTC. The V call is TRBV12-3 or TRBV12-4, the J call TRBJ2-1; 7 bases match TRBD2. The trim removed 8 bases at V and 5 bases at J, leaving 9 bases unmatched. The CDR3 covers 14 residues.

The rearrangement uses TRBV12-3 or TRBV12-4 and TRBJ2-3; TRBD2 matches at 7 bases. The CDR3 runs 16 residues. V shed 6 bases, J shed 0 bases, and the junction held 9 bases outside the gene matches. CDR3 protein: CASRPPAGTSTDTQYF. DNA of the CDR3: TGTGCCAGCAGGCCTCCAGCGGGGACTAGCACAGATACGCAGTATTTT.

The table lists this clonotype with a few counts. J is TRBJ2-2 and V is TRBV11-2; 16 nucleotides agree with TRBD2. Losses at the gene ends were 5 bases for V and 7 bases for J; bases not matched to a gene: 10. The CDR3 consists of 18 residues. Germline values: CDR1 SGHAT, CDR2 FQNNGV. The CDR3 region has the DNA TGTGCCAGCAGCCGGGGGGGGACTAGCGGGAGGGCCGGCGGGGAGCTGTTTTTT. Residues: CASSRGGTSGRAGGELFF.

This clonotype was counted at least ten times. CDR3 coding DNA: TGCAGTGCTCCGCCGGGACTAGCGGGAGTGTACCAAGAGACCCAGTACTTC. Translating gives CSAPPGLAGVYQETQYF. The rearrangement joins TRBV20-1 to TRBJ2-5; 14 nucleotides line up with TRBD2. The germline CDR1 and CDR2 sequences are DFQATT and SNEGSKA (reference sequence). The ends lost 5 bases at V and 0 bases at J; junction bases unmatched: 8. The CDR3 covers 17 residues.

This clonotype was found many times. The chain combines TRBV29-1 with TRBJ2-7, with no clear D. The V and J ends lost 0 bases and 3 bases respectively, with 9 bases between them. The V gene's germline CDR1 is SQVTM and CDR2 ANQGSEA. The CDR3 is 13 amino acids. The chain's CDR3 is CSVEDQWGYEQYF. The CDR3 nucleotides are TGCAGCGTTGAAGATCAATGGGGCTACGAGCAGTACTTC.

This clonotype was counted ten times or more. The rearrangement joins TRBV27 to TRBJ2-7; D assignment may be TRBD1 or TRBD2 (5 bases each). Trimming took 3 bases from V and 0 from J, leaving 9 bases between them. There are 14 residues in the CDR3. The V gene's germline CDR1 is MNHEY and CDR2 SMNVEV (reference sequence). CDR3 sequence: CASSLRGDSYEQYF. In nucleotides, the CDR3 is TGTGCCAGCAGTTTGAGAGGGGACTCCTACGAGCAGTACTTC.

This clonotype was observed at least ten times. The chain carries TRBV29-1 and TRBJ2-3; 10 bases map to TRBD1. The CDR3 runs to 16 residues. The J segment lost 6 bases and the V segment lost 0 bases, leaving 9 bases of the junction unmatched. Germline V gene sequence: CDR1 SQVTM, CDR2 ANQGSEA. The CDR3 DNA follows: TGCAGCGTTGAAGACCCGACAGGGGGCATTGTGGATACGCAGTATTTT. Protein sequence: CSVEDPTGGIVDTQYF.

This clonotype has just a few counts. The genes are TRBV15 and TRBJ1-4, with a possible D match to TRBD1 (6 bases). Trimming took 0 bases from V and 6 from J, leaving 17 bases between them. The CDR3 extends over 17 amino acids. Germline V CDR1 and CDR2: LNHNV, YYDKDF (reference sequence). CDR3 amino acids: CATSRDLGKQGDEKLFF. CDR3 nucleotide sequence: TGTGCCACCAGCAGAGATCTGGGAAAACAGGGTGATGAAAAACTGTTTTTT.

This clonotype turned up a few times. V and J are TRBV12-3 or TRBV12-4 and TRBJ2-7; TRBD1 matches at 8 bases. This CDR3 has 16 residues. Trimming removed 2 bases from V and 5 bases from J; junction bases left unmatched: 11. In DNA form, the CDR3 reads TGTGCCAGCAGTTTACCTATATGGACAGGGAGCCACGAGCAGTACTTC. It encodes CASSLPIWTGSHEQYF.

Here the CDR3 DNA reads TGTGCCAGCAGTTTCCGGAGGAACACCGGGGAGCTGTTTTTT. Translating gives CASSFRRNTGELFF. The gene calls are TRBV27 and TRBJ2-2; D unclear. CDR1 is MNHEY, CDR2 SMNVEV, per germline (reference sequence). V was pared by 3 bases and J by 1 base, with 6 bases between. The CDR3 loop spans 14 amino acids.

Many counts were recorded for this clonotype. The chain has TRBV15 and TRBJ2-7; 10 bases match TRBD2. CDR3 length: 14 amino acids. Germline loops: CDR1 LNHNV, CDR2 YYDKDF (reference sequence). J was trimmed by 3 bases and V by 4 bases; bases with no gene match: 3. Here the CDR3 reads CATSTWTSGYEQYF. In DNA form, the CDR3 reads TGTGCCACCAGCACATGGACTAGCGGCTACGAGCAGTACTTC.

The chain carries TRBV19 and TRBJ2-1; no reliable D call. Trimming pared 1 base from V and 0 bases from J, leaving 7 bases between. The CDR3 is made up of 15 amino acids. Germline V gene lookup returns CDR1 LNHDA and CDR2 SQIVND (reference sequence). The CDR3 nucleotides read TGTGCCAGTAGTATAGCGGGTAGCTCCTACAATGAGCAGTTCTTC. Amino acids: CASSIAGSSYNEQFF.

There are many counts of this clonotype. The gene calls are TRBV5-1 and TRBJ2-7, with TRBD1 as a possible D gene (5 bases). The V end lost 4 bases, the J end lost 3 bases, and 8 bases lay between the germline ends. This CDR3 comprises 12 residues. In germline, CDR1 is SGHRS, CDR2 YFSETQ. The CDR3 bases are TGCGCCAGCAGCCCGGACAACTACGAGCAGTACTTC. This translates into CASSPDNYEQYF.

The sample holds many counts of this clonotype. The CDR3 region is CASSFDAGYNEQFF. CDR3 nucleotides: TGTGCCAGCAGCTTCGATGCCGGCTACAATGAGCAGTTCTTC. V gene TRBV11-3 combines with J gene TRBJ2-1; D is unclear. The CDR3 consists of 14 residues. The germline CDR1 and CDR2 sequences are SGHNT and YENEEA. The V and J ends lost 3 bases and 3 bases respectively, with 9 bases between them.

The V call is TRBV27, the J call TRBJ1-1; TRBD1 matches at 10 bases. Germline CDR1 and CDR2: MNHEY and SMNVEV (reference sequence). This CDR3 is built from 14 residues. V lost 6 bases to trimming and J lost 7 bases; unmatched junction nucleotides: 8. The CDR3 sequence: CASRRQGAGGEAFF. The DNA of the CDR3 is TGTGCCAGCAGAAGACAGGGGGCAGGTGGTGAAGCTTTCTTT.

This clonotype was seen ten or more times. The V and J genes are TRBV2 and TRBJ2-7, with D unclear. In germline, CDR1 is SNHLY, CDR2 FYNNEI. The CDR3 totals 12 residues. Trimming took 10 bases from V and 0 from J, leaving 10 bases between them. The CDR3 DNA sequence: TGTGCCATAGGGATGAGCTCCTACGAGCAGTACTTC. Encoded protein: CAIGMSSYEQYF.

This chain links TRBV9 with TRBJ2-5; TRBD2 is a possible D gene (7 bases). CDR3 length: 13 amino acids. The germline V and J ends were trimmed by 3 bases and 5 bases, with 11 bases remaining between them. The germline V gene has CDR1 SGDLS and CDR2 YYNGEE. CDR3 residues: CASSAGGRETQYF. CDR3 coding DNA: TGTGCCAGCAGCGCCGGGGGGCGTGAGACCCAGTACTTC.

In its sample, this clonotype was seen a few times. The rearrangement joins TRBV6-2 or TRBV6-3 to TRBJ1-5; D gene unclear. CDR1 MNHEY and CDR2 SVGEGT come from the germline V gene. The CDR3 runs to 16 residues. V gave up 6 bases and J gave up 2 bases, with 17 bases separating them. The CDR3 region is CASRYARVAGNQPQHF. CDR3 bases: TGTGCCAGCAGATATGCCCGGGTCGCCGGCAATCAGCCCCAGCATTTT.

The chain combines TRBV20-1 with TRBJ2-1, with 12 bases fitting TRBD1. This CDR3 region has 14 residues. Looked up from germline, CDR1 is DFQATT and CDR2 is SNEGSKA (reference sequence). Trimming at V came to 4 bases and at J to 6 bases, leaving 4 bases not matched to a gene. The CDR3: CSATGTGGINEQFF. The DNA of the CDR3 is TGCAGTGCTACCGGGACAGGGGGCATCAATGAGCAGTTCTTC.

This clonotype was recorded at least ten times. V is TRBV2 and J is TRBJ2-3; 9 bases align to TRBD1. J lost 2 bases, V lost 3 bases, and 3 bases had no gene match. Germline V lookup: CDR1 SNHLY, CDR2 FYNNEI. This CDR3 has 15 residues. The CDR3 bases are TGTGCCAGCAGTGAGGGGACAGGGCTCACAGATACGCAGTATTTT. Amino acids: CASSEGTGLTDTQYF.

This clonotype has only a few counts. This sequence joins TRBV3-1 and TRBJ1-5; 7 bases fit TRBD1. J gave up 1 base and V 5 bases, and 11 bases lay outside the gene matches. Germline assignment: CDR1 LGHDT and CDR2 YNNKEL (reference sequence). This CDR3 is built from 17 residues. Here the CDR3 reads CASSARGEGASNQPQHF. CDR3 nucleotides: TGTGCCAGCAGCGCCCGCGGGGAGGGGGCCAGCAATCAGCCCCAGCATTTT.

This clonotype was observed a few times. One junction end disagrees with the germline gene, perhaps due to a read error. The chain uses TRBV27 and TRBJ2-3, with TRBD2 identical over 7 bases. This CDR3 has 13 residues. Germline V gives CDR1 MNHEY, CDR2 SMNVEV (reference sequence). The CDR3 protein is CAGRPTSWDTQYF. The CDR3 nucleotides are TGTGCCGGCAGACCGACTAGCTGGGATACGCAGTATTTT.

The CDR3 region has the DNA TGTGCCAGTAGTATGGAAGGGGGCTACGAGCAGTACTTC. Encoded protein: CASSMEGGYEQYF. The gene calls are TRBV19 and TRBJ2-7; D perhaps matches TRBD1 (6 bases). Trimming pared 3 bases from V and 3 bases from J, leaving 9 bases between. The CDR3 totals 13 residues. Germline V gene lookup returns CDR1 LNHDA and CDR2 SQIVND (reference sequence).

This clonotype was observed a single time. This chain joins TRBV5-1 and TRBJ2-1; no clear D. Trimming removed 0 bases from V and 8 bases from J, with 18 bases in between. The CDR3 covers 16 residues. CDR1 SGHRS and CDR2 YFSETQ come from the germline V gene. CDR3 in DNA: TGCGCCAGCAGCTTGGACCCTGCCACAAACGGCGATGAGCAGTTCTTC. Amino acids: CASSLDPATNGDEQFF. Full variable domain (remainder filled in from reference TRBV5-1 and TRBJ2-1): KAGVTQTPRYLIKTRGQQVTLSCSPISGHRSVSWYQQTPGQGLQFLFEYFSETQRNKGNFPGRFSGRQFSNSRSEMNVSTLELGDSALYLCASSLDPATNGDEQFFGPGTRLTVL.